One and the same sample provided the 9 T cell receptor beta chains below, sequenced in a study of T-cell memory formation after mild COVID-19. One entry per CDR3 protein results from TCRdb running MiXCR on the 5' RACE reads. This sample has about 430,000 distinct CDR3 sequences, with about 24% found just once. The sample was PBMCs or a T cell subset sorted from them (not recorded which). These receptors were taken from an adult woman who had mild COVID-19 (a few samples of this study predate the infection). Cell type and time point are not known.

This clonotype was detected a few times. The CDR3 nucleotides are TGTGCCAGCAGTTCGTTCGGGGAGCTGTTTTTT. Translation gives CASSSFGELFF. The chain uses TRBV7-2 and TRBJ2-2; D gene unclear. The CDR3 has 11 amino acids. Germline assignment: CDR1 SGHTA and CDR2 FQGNSA. V lost 6 bases, J lost 7 bases, and 6 bases lay in between.

This clonotype appeared a few times. The chain carries TRBV9 and TRBJ1-6; TRBD1 might be the D (5 bases). CDR1 and CDR2 from the germline V gene are SGDLS and YYNGEE. The V end was cut by 4 bases, the J end by 13 bases, with 12 bases between. This CDR3 has 12 amino acids. CDR3 sequence (DNA): TGTGCCAGCAGCCGCCCGCAGGGTCCCCTCCACTTT. Protein sequence: CASSRPQGPLHF.

The genes are TRBV10-3 and TRBJ1-6, with 9 bases identical to TRBD1. Germline CDR1 reads ENHRY; CDR2 reads SYGVKD. J gave up 10 bases and V 4 bases, and 8 bases lay outside the gene matches. This CDR3 has 15 amino acids. CDR3 protein: CAISVAGQGHSPLHF. The CDR3 coding sequence is TGTGCCATCAGTGTCGCGGGACAGGGACACTCACCCCTCCACTTT.

V is TRBV24-1 and J is TRBJ2-5, with TRBD1 as a possible D gene (5 bases). Trimming shortened V by 6 bases and J by 6 bases, and 13 bases separated the two germline ends. Germline V gene sequence: CDR1 KGHDR, CDR2 SFDVKD. CDR3 size: 13 residues. This chain's CDR3 is CATSQAGPKTQYF. In DNA, the CDR3 is TGTGCCACCAGTCAAGCAGGGCCCAAGACCCAGTACTTC.

The chain is built from TRBV7-2 and TRBJ1-1; possible D gene TRBD1, 6 bases. Germline CDR1 reads SGHTA; CDR2 reads FQGNSA. This CDR3 region has 13 residues. V dropped 2 bases and J dropped 3 bases, with 7 bases sitting between them. In DNA, the CDR3 is TGTGCCAGCAGCTTACAGGGGCACACTGAAGCTTTCTTT. Translated: CASSLQGHTEAFF.

Notes on this clonotype: Its ends do not fully match the called genes, so a read error is possible. The chain has TRBV3-1 and TRBJ2-3; TRBD2 is a possible D gene (5 bases). The CDR3 runs 15 residues. Germline values: CDR1 LGHDT, CDR2 YNNKEL (reference sequence). For the CDR3, the DNA is TGTGCCAGCAGCCAAGGGGTGGCTAGCATAGATACGCAGTATTTT. Protein sequence: CASSQGVASIDTQYF.

The V and J genes are TRBV18 and TRBJ2-1; TRBD2 is a possible D gene (5 bases). The CDR3 has 14 residues. With 2 bases removed from V and 8 bases from J, the gap between germline ends came to 13 bases. CDR1 and CDR2 (germline): KGHSH, LQKENI. CDR3 coding DNA: TGTGCCAGCTCACCAAAGATTCTAGCTGATGAGCAGTTCTTC. It is translated as CASSPKILADEQFF.

The DNA of the CDR3 is TGTGCCAGCAGCTTAAGGGGAGACAGGTGGGAGACCCAGTACTTC. Translated: CASSLRGDRWETQYF. The chain links TRBV7-3 to TRBJ2-5, with D tentatively TRBD1 (6 bases). V lost 1 base and J lost 5, with 14 bases in between. The CDR3 consists of 15 residues. From germline, CDR1 is SGHTA and CDR2 FQGTGA.

This clonotype was seen a few times. The V call is TRBV7-6, the J call TRBJ2-1, with 7 bases matching TRBD2. The CDR3 has 16 residues. V lost 5 bases, J lost 4 bases, and 11 bases stayed unmatched. Germline V lookup: CDR1 SGHVS, CDR2 FNYEAQ. The CDR3 nucleotides read TGTGCCAGCAGCACCCGGGGAGGCGGGGGATACAATGAGCAGTTCTTC. Its protein product is CASSTRGGGGYNEQFF.